This TCR beta chain stems from a study of low-dose radiotherapy and immunotherapy resistance in tumors. Study-wide context: Intravenous administration to patients comprised nivolumab at 240 mg every two weeks and ipilimumab at 1 mg/kg every six weeks.

CDR1 is LGHDT, CDR2 YNNKEL, per germline (reference sequence). CDR3 length: 12 residues. There are a few counts of this clonotype. One junction end does not reproduce the germline sequence, and a read error may be involved. Priming of first-strand cDNA relied on TRAV- and TRBV-specific primers (covering alpha and beta chains). An approximately 19-cycle PCR with a constant-region primer and V-primer adapter amplified TCRs. MiXCR, run by TCRdb on the reads, gives a single entry per CDR3 protein. The sample carries almost 40,000 distinct CDR3 sequences, about 28% recorded once. Sample time point: before trial treatment. The donors' regimen was nivolumab, ipilimumab, aspirin, low-dose cyclophosphamide and low-dose radiotherapy. Each patient who was eligible had an advanced solid tumor with no tumor-infiltrating lymphocytes.

This chain connects TRBV3-1 to TRBJ2-7; TRBD1 is a possible D gene (6 bases). The sequence came from a male donor with gallbladder cancer. The sequencing used PBMCs, collected before treatment. The CDR3 is CASSQIAGTRDF. CDR3 coding DNA: TGTGCCAGCAGCCAAATCGCCGGGACACGGGACTTC.